Listed below are T cell receptor beta chains from one sample, sequenced in a study of T cell responses to AZD1222 COVID-19 vaccine. The repertoire was sequenced with immunoSEQ multiplex PCR; TCRdb's copy has only in-frame clones and lacks some. In the table there are 85,000 to 110,000 clones, roughly 88% of which are singletons. Sequencing was performed on peripheral blood, taken on day 0 of AZD1222 vaccination. These TCRs come from an adult in good health. CDR3s include the opening cysteine and the closing phenylalanine or tryptophan. The D gene is left open where the match is weak. A row's size may be missing; if present it is once, few, many or a size class.

abundance,v_gene,j_gene,d_gene,CDR3nt,CDR3aa
NA,TRBV4-2,TRBJ1-2,NA,TGTGCCAGCATGAAGTTCGGGGCTGATGGCTACACCTTC,CASMKFGADGYTF
NA,TRBV12-3/TRBV12-4,TRBJ1-1,TRBD1,TGTGCCAGCAGTGGACAGGTGAACACTGAAGCTTTCTTT,CASSGQVNTEAFF
NA,TRBV6-5,TRBJ1-2,NA,TGTGCCAGCAGTTACGGGTTGGCTAACTATGGCTACACCTTC,CASSYGLANYGYTF
NA,TRBV7-2,TRBJ1-2,TRBD1,TGTGCCAGCAGCTTATCGCGGACAGGGACTAACTATGGCTACACCTTC,CASSLSRTGTNYGYTF
NA,TRBV7-2,TRBJ1-2,NA,TGTGCCAGCAGCCTCATGGGGGTCACTAACTATGGCTACACCTTC,CASSLMGVTNYGYTF
NA,TRBV19,TRBJ1-1,NA,TGTGCCAGTAGTTCGCAGATGAACACTGAAGCTTTCTTT,CASSSQMNTEAFF
NA,TRBV19,TRBJ1-6,NA,TGTGCCAGTAGCTCCTTGGATTCACCCCTCCACTTT,CASSSLDSPLHF
NA,TRBV21-1,TRBJ1-1,NA,TGTGCCAGCAGCAAAGGCGACGGGTGCGCTGAAGCTTTCTTT,CASSKGDGCAEAFF
few,TRBV5-8,TRBJ2-2,NA,TGTGCCAGCAGGGTCAGGGCGGCCGGGGAGCTGTTTTTT,CASRVRAAGELFF
NA,TRBV12-3/TRBV12-4,TRBJ1-4,NA,TGTGCCAGCAGGCCACAGGAGAATGAAAAACTGTTTTTT,CASRPQENEKLFF
NA,TRBV5-6,TRBJ2-2,TRBD1,TGTGCCAGCAGCCCGCTACAGGGGGCTGCGGGCGGGGAGCTGTTTTTT,CASSPLQGAAGGELFF
once,TRBV4-2,TRBJ1-2,NA,TGTGCCAGCAGCCAAGAGTCAGGGGACTATGGCTACACCTTC,CASSQESGDYGYTF
NA,TRBV7-8,TRBJ2-7,NA,TGTGCCAGCAGCCCACGGGTTCAGGGCGAGCAGTACTTC,CASSPRVQGEQYF
NA,TRBV6-5,TRBJ1-3,TRBD1,TGTGCCAGCAGTTCTACAGGGGGACGAAACACCATATATTTT,CASSSTGGRNTIYF
once,TRBV7-2,TRBJ2-7,NA,TGTGCCAGCAGCCGGCTGGGGATCCCGTCCTACGAGCAGTACTTC,CASSRLGIPSYEQYF
NA,TRBV6-5,TRBJ1-2,NA,TGTGCCAGCAGCTCCCCCCGGGGCAAGCGAGGCTACACCTTC,CASSSPRGKRGYTF
NA,TRBV2,TRBJ2-1,NA,TGTGCCAGCAGTGTGTTAAGGGTCGATGAGCAGTTCTTC,CASSVLRVDEQFF
many,TRBV6-5,TRBJ2-1,TRBD1,TGTGCCAGCGGAGACAGGGGGCCCGGTGAGCAGTTCTTC,CASGDRGPGEQFF
NA,TRBV30,TRBJ2-5,NA,TGTGCCTGGAGTGGCACCGGGACACTTACCGCGGGGACCCAGTACTTC,CAWSGTGTLTAGTQYF
once,TRBV6-6,TRBJ1-2,TRBD1,TGTGCCAGCAGTCATCGGACAGGGGGCTTTGATGGCTACACCTTC,CASSHRTGGFDGYTF
NA,TRBV18,TRBJ2-3,TRBD2,TGTGCCAGCTCACCGAGGGCGACGCGTAGCGGGGGGCCGGGGGCAGATACGCAGTATTTT,CASSPRATRSGGPGADTQYF
once,TRBV6-5,TRBJ2-1,NA,TGTGCCAGCAGTTATAGGGCCAAAGACAACAATGAGCAGTTCTTC,CASSYRAKDNNEQFF
NA,TRBV10-3,TRBJ1-6,TRBD1,TGTGCCATCAGTGCCCGGGACAGGGGGAATAATTCACCCCTCCACTTT,CAISARDRGNNSPLHF
NA,TRBV9,TRBJ2-1,TRBD2,TGTGCCAGCAGCCCCCCGGGGGGGTCTAACAATGAGCAGTTCTTC,CASSPPGGSNNEQFF
NA,TRBV5-4,TRBJ1-2,TRBD1,TGTGCCAGCACCCAAACAGGGGGCGGTCCGAATGGCTACACCTTC,CASTQTGGGPNGYTF
NA,TRBV24-1,TRBJ1-5,NA,TGTGCCACCAGTGATGTGGGGGCATGGCAGCCCCAGCATTTT,CATSDVGAWQPQHF
NA,TRBV5-1,TRBJ2-2,NA,TGCGCCAGCAGCTTGGATGGTAGCGTGGCCGGGGAGCTGTTTTTT,CASSLDGSVAGELFF
once,TRBV18,TRBJ1-5,NA,TGTGCCAGCTCACTTACAGGGTATCAGCCCCAGCATTTT,CASSLTGYQPQHF
NA,TRBV4-1,TRBJ2-5,TRBD1,TGCGCCAGCAGCCTAGGGGGAACAGGGGTTTTTGAGACCCAGTACTTC,CASSLGGTGVFETQYF
NA,TRBV9,TRBJ1-2,NA,TGTGCCAGCAGCTCCCGGACGTGGACGAACTATGGCTACACCTTC,CASSSRTWTNYGYTF
NA,TRBV6-5,TRBJ1-6,NA,TGTGCCGGGGGACGCAGCTATAATTCACCCCTCCACTTT,CAGGRSYNSPLHF
NA,TRBV4-2,TRBJ1-5,NA,TGTGCCAGCAGCCAAGAATTGAGGGGAGGACAAGTTCCCCAGCATTTT,CASSQELRGGQVPQHF
NA,TRBV7-9,TRBJ1-2,TRBD1,TGTGCCAGCAGCTCCCAAGAACAGGGGGTGATATATGGCTACACCTTC,CASSSQEQGVIYGYTF
few,TRBV5-1,TRBJ2-7,NA,TGCGCCAGCAGCTTGGAGGCAGGGGCCTACGAGCAGTACTTC,CASSLEAGAYEQYF
once,TRBV6-2/TRBV6-3,TRBJ2-2,TRBD2,TGTGCCAGCAGTCCCGGACTAGCGGGGGCCCCTTACACCGGGGAGCTGTTTTTT,CASSPGLAGAPYTGELFF
once,TRBV4-2,TRBJ1-1,NA,TGTGCCAGCAGCCAAGGCCTACAGGGGAACACTGAAGCTTTCTTT,CASSQGLQGNTEAFF
few,TRBV5-1,TRBJ1-1,NA,TGCGCCAGCAGCTTGGAGTTGGGGGGAGAAGCTTTCTTT,CASSLELGGEAFF
NA,TRBV5-1,TRBJ1-1,NA,TGCGCCAGCAGCTTGGTTGGGGGTAACACTGAAGCTTTCTTT,CASSLVGGNTEAFF
NA,TRBV29-1,TRBJ2-7,NA,TGCAGCGTTGAAGACGGGCGCACCTACGAGCAGTACTTC,CSVEDGRTYEQYF
NA,TRBV6-4,TRBJ2-1,NA,TGTGCCAGCAGTGAATTGGCAGGGTACAATGAGCAGTTCTTC,CASSELAGYNEQFF
NA,TRBV6-2/TRBV6-3,TRBJ2-7,NA,TGTGCCAGCAGTTACGTCCAGGTATCCTCTTACGAGCAGTACTTC,CASSYVQVSSYEQYF
NA,TRBV2,TRBJ1-1,NA,TGTGCCAGCACCGGTCTTTCGGACACTGAAGCTTTCTTT,CASTGLSDTEAFF
NA,TRBV29-1,TRBJ2-7,TRBD1,TGCAGCGCCGCCGGGACAGGGTTCTACGAGCAGTACTTC,CSAAGTGFYEQYF
NA,TRBV2,TRBJ2-7,NA,TGTGCCACTCAGCAGGAGGGAGATTCCTACGAGCAGTACTTC,CATQQEGDSYEQYF
once,TRBV5-6,TRBJ1-6,NA,TGTGCCAGCAGCTTGTACAGGGTTCGTGGTTCACCCCTCCACTTT,CASSLYRVRGSPLHF
once,TRBV29-1,TRBJ1-3,NA,TGCAGCGTTGAAGAGGGAAGGGCAAGCTCTGGAAACACCATATATTTT,CSVEEGRASSGNTIYF
NA,TRBV29-1,TRBJ1-1,NA,TGCAGCGTTGTGGGGGGAGACACTGAAGCTTTCTTT,CSVVGGDTEAFF
NA,TRBV10-3,TRBJ2-3,NA,TGTGCCATCAGAGGAAATGGAGGGGATACGCAGTATTTT,CAIRGNGGDTQYF
NA,TRBV7-9,TRBJ1-5,TRBD1,TGTGCCAGCAGCCGAGGGACAGGGGATAATCAGCCCCAGCATTTT,CASSRGTGDNQPQHF
NA,TRBV5-6,TRBJ2-1,NA,TGTGCCAGCAGCCCCCCGGACAGCCGGGGGGAGCAGTTCTTC,CASSPPDSRGEQFF
NA,TRBV28,TRBJ1-5,TRBD1,TGTGCCAGCATGGGGACAGGGGATAATCAGCCCCAGCATTTT,CASMGTGDNQPQHF
NA,TRBV4-1,TRBJ1-5,NA,TGCGCCAGCAGCCAACTAACGAACAAGTATAGCAATCAGCCCCAGCATTTT,CASSQLTNKYSNQPQHF